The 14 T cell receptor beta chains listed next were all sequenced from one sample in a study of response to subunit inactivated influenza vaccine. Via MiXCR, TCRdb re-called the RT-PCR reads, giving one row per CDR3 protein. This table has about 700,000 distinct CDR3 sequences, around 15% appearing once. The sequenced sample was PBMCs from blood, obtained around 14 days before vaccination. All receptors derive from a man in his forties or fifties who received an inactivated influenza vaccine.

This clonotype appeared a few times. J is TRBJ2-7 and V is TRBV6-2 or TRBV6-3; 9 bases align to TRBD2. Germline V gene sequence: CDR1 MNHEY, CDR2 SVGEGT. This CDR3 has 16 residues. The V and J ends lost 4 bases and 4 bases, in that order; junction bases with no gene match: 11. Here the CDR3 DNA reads TGTGCCAGCAGTTCCCGTGGCGGGAGGGATTATTACGAGCAGTACTTC. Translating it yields CASSSRGGRDYYEQYF.

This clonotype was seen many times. CDR3 DNA sequence: TGTGCCAGCAGTCAAACAGGGTCCGGCATTCAGTACTTC. Amino acid sequence: CASSQTGSGIQYF. The rearrangement uses TRBV6-5 and TRBJ2-4, with D possibly TRBD1 on 6 matching bases. The CDR3 consists of 13 residues. V gave up 5 bases and J gave up 9 bases, with 14 bases separating them. Per the germline V gene, CDR1 is MNHEY and CDR2 is SVGAGI.

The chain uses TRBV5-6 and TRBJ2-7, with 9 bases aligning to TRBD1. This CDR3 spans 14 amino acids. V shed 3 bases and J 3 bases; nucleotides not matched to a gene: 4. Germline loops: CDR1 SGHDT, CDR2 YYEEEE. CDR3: CASSYTGGYYEQYF. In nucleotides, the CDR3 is TGTGCCAGCAGCTATACAGGGGGCTACTACGAGCAGTACTTC.

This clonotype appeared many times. CDR3 protein: CASSQEGLAGGGTGELFF. The DNA for the CDR3 is TGTGCCAGCAGCCAAGAAGGTCTAGCGGGAGGTGGGACCGGGGAGCTGTTTTTT. The genes are TRBV3-1 and TRBJ2-2; 11 nucleotides line up with TRBD2. The CDR3 sequence is 18 residues long. With 0 bases clipped from V and 5 bases from J, the junction kept 8 bases outside the gene matches. Germline V gives CDR1 LGHDT, CDR2 YNNKEL (reference sequence).

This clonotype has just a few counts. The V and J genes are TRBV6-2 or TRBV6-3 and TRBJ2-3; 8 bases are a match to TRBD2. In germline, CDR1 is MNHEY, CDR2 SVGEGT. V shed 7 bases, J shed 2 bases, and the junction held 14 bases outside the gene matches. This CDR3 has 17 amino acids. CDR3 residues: CASTNYMGTSPTDTQYF. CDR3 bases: TGTGCCAGCACCAATTACATGGGGACTAGTCCCACAGATACGCAGTATTTT.

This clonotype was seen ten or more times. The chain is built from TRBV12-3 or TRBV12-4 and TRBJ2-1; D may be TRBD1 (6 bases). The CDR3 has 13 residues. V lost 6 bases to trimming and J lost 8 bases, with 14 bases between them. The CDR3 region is CASSRTGGDEQFF. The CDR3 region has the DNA TGTGCCAGCAGCCGGACTGGGGGCGATGAGCAGTTCTTC.

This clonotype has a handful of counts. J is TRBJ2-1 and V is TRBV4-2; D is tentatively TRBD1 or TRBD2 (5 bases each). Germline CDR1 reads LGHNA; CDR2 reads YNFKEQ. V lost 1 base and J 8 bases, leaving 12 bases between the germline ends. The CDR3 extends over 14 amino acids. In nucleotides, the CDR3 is TGTGCCAGCAGCCAAGGGCAGGGAGTGTATGAGCAGTTCTTC. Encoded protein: CASSQGQGVYEQFF.

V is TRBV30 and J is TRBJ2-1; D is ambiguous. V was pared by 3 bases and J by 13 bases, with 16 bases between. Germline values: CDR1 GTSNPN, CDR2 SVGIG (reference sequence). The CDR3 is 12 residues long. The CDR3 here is CAWSSPSPTQFF. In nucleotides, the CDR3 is TGTGCCTGGAGCTCCCCCTCGCCTACACAGTTCTTC.

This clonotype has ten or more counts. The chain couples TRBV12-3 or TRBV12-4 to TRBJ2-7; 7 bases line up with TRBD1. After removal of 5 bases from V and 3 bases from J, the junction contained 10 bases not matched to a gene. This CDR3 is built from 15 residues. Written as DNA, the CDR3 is TGTGCCAGCAGTCCAGAGGGGGCGAGTGTCTACGAGCAGTACTTC. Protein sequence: CASSPEGASVYEQYF.

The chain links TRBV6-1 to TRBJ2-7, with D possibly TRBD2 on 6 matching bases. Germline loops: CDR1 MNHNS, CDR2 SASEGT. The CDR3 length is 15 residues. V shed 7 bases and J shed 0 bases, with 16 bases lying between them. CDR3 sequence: CASTTPGLSSYEQYF. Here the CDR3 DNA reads TGTGCCAGCACCACCCCGGGACTCAGCTCCTACGAGCAGTACTTC.

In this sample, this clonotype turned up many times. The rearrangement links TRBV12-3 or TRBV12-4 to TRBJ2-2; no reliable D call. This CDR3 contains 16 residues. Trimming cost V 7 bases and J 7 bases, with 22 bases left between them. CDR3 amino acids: CASTLPGLSRSGELFF. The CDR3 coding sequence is TGTGCCAGCACTCTTCCGGGTCTTTCCCGTAGCGGGGAGCTGTTTTTT.

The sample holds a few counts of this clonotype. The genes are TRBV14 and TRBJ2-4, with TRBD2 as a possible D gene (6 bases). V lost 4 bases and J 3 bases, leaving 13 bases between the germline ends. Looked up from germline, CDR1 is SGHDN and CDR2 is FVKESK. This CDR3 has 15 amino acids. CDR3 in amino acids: CASSLGWGGKNIQYF. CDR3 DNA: TGTGCCAGCAGCCTAGGGTGGGGAGGCAAAAACATTCAGTACTTC.

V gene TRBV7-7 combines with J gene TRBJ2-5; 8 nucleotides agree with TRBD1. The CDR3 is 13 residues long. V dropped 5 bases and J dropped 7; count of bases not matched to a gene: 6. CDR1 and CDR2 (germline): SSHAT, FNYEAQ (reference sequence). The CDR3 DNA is TGTGCCAGCAGCGTCGGACAGGGCGGGACCCAGTACTTC. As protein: CASSVGQGGTQYF.

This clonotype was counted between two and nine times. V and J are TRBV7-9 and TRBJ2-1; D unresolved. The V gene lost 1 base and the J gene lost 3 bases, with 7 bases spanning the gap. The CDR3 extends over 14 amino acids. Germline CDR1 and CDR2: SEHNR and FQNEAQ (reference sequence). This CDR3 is CASSLEHSYNEQFF. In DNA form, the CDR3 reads TGTGCCAGCAGCTTAGAACACAGCTACAATGAGCAGTTCTTC.